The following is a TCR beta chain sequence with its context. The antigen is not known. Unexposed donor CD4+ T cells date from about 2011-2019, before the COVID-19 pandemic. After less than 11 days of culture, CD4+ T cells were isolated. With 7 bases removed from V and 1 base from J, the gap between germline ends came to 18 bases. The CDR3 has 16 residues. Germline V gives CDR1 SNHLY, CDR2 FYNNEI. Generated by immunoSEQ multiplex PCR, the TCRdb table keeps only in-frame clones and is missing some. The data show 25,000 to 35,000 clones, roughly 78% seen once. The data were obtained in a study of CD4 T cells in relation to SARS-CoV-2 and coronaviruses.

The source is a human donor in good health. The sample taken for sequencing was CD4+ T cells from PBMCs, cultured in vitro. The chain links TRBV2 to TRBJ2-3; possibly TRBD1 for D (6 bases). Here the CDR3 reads CASNPQGEVGTDTQYF. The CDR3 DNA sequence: TGTGCCAGCAATCCACAGGGTGAGGTAGGCACAGATACGCAGTATTTT.